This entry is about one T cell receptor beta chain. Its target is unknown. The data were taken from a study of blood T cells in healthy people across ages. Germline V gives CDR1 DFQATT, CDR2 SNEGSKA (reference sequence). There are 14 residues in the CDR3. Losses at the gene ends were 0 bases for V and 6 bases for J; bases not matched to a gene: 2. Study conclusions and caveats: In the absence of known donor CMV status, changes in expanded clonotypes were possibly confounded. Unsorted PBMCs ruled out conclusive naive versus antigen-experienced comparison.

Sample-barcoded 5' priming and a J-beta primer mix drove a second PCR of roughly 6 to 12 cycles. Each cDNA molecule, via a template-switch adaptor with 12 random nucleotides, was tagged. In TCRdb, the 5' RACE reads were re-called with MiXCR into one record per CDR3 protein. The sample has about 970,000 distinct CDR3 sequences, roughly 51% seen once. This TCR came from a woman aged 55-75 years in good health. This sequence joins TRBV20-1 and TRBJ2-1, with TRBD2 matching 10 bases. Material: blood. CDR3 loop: CSARDASGSNEQFF. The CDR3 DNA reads TGCAGTGCTAGAGATGCTAGCGGGAGCAATGAGCAGTTCTTC.